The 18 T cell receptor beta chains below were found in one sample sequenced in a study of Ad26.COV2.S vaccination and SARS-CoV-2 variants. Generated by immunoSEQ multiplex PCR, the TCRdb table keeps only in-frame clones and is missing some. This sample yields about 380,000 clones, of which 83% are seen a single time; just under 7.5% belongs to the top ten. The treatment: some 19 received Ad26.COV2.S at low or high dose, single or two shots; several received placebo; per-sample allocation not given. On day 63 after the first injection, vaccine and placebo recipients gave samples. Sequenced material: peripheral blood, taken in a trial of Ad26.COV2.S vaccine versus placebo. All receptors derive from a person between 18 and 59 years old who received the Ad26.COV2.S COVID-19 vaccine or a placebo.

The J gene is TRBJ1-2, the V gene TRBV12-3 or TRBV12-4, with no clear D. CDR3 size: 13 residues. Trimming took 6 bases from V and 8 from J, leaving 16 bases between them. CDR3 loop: CASSPRATRGYTF. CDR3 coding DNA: TGTGCCAGCAGCCCCCGGGCAACTCGGGGCTACACCTTC.

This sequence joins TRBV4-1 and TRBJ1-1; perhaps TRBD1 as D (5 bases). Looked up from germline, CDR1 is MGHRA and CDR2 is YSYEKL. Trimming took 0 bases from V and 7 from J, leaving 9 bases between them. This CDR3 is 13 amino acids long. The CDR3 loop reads CASSQDRDYEAFF. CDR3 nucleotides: TGCGCCAGCAGCCAAGATAGGGACTATGAAGCTTTCTTT.

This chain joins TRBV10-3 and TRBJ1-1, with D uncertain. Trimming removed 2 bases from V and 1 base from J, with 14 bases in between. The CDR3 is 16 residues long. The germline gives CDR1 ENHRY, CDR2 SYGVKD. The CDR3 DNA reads TGTGCCATCAGTGAGCCACCTACGGGATGGAACACTGAAGCTTTCTTT. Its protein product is CAISEPPTGWNTEAFF.

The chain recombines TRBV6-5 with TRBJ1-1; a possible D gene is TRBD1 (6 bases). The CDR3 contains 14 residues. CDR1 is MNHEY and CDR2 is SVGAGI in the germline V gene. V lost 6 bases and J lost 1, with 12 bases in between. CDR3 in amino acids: CASRRQESNTEAFF. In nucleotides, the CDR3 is TGTGCCAGCAGAAGACAGGAGTCGAACACTGAAGCTTTCTTT.

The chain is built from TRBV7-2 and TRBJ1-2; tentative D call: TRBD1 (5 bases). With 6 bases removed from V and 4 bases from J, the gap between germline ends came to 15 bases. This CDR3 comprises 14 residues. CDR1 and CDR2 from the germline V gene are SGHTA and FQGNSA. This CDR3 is CASSPGVGGYGYTF. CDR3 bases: TGTGCCAGCAGTCCGGGCGTGGGGGGCTATGGCTACACCTTC.

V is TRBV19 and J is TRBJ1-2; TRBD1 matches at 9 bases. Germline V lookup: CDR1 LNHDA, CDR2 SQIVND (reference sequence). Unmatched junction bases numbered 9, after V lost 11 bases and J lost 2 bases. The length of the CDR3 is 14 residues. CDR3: CASRRDRVNYGYTF. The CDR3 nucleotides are TGTGCCTCACGCCGGGACAGGGTAAACTATGGCTACACCTTC.

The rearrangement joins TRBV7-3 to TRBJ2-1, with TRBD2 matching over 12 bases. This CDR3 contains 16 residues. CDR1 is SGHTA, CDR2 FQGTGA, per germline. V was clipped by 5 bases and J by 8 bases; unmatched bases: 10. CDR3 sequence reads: CASSPLAGGLDDEQFF. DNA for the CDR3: TGTGCCAGCAGCCCTCTAGCGGGGGGGCTGGATGATGAGCAGTTCTTC.

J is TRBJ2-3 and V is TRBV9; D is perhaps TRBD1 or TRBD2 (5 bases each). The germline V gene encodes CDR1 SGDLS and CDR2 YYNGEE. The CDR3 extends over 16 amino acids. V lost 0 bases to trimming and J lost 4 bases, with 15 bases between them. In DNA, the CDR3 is TGTGCCAGCAGCGTAGCTCAAGGGACGGACGCAGATACGCAGTATTTT. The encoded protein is CASSVAQGTDADTQYF.

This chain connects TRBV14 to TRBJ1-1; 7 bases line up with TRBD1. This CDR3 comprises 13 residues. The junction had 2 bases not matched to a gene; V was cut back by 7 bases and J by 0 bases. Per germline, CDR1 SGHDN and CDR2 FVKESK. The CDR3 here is CASKQGLNTEAFF. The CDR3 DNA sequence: TGTGCCAGCAAACAGGGGCTGAACACTGAAGCTTTCTTT.

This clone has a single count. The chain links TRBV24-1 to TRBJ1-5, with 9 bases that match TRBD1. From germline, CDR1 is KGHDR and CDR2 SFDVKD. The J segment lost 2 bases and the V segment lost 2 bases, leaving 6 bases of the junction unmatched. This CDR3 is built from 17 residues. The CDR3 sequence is CATSDSGTGLGNQPQHF. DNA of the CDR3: TGTGCCACCAGTGATTCCGGGACAGGGCTGGGCAATCAGCCCCAGCATTTT.

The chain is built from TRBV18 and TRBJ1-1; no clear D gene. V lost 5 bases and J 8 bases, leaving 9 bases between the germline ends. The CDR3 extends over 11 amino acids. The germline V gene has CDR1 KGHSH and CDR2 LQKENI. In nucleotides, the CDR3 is TGTGCCAGCTCAAAGGGAACCGAAGCTTTCTTT. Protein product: CASSKGTEAFF.

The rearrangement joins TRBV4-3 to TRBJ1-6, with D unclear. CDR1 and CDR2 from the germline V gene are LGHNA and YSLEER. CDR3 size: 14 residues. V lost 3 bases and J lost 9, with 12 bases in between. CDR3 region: CASSQSLKPSPLHF. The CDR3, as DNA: TGCGCCAGCAGCCAGAGTTTAAAGCCTTCACCCCTCCACTTT.

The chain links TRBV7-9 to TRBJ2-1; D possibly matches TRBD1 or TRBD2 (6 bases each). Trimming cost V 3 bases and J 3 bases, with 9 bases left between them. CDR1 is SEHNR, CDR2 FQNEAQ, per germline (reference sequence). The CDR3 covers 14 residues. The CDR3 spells CASSLRDIYNEQFF. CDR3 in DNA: TGTGCCAGCAGCTTGCGGGACATCTACAATGAGCAGTTCTTC.

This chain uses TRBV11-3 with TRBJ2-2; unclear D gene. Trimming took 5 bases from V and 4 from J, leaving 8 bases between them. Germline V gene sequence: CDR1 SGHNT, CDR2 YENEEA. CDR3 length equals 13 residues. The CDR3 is CASSKGRTGELFF. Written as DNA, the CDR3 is TGTGCCAGCAGCAAGGGCCGCACCGGGGAGCTGTTTTTT.

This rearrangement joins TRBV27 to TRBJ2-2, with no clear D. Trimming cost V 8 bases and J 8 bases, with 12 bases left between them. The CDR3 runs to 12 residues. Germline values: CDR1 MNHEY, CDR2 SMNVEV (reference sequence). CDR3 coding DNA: TGTGCCAGCCGAATTATTCGGGGGGAGCTGTTTTTT. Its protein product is CASRIIRGELFF.

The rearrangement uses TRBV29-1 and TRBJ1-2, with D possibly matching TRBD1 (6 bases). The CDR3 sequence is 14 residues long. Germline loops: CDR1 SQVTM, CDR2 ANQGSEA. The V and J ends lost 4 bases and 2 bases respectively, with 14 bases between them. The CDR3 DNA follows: TGCAGCGTTGTCCGGGACAACGAAAACTATGGCTACACCTTC. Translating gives CSVVRDNENYGYTF.

The CDR3 protein is CASSLSQGYEQFF. CDR3 DNA sequence: TGTGCCAGCAGCTTATCCCAGGGATATGAGCAGTTCTTC. The V gene is TRBV11-3, the J gene TRBJ2-1, with D tentatively TRBD1 (5 bases). CDR1 and CDR2 from the germline V gene are SGHNT and YENEEA. CDR3 length equals 13 residues. The V gene lost 2 bases and the J gene lost 8 bases, with 10 bases spanning the gap.

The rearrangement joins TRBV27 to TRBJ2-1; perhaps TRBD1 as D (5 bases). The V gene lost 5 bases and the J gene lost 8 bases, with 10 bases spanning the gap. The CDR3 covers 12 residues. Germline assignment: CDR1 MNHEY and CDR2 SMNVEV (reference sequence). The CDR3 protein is CASSPTGDEQFF. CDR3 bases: TGTGCCAGCAGTCCCACAGGTGATGAGCAGTTCTTC.